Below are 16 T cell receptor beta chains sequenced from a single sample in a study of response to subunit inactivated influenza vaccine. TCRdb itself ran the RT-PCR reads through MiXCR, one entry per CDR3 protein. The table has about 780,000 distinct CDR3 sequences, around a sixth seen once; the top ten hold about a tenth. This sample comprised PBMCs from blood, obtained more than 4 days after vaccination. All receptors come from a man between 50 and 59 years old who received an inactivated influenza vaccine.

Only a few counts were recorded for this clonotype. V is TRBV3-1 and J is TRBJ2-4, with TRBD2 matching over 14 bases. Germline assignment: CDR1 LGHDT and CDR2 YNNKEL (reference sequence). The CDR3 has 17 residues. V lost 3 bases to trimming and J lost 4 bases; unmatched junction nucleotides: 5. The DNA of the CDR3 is TGTGCCAGCAGCCATGGACTAGCGGGGGGCTCAAAAAACATTCAGTACTTC. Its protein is CASSHGLAGGSKNIQYF. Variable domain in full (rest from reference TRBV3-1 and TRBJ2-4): DTAVSQTPKYLVTQMGNDKSIKCEQNLGHDTMYWYKQDSKKFLKIMFSYNNKELIINETVPNRFSPKSPDKAHLNLHINSLELGDSAVYFCASSHGLAGGSKNIQYFGAGTRLSVL.

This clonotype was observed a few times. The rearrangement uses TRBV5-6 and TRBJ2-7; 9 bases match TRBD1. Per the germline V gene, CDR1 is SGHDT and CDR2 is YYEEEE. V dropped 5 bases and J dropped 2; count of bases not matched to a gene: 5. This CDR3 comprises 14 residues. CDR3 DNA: TGTGCCAGCAGAAAAGACAGGGGGGCCTACGAGCAGTACTTC. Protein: CASRKDRGAYEQYF.

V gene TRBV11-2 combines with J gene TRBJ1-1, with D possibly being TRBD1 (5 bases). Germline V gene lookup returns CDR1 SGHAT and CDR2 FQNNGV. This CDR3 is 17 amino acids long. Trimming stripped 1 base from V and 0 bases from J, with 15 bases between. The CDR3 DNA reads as TGTGCCAGCAGCTTAGGGGAGTGGGGCACTTTGAACACTGAAGCTTTCTTT. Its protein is CASSLGEWGTLNTEAFF.

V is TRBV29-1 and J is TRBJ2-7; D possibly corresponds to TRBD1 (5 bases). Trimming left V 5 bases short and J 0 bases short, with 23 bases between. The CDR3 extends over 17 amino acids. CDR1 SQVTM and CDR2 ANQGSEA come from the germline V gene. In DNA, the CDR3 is TGCAGCGTTCAACAGGTTTGGGCAGGGTCGAGCTCCTACGAGCAGTACTTC. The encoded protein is CSVQQVWAGSSSYEQYF.

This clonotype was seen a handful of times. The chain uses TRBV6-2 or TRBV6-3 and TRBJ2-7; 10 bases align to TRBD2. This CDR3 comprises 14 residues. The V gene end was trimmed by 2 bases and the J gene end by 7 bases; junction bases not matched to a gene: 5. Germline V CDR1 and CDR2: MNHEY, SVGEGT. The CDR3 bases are TGTGCCAGCAGTTACCAAGGGGGACTAGCGGAGCAGTACTTC. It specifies CASSYQGGLAEQYF.

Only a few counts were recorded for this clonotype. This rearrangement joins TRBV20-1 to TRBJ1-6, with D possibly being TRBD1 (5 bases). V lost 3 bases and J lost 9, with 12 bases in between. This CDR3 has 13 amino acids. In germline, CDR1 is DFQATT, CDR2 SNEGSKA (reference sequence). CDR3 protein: CSASSGSGSPLHF. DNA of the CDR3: TGCAGTGCTAGTTCAGGGTCCGGTTCACCCCTCCACTTT.

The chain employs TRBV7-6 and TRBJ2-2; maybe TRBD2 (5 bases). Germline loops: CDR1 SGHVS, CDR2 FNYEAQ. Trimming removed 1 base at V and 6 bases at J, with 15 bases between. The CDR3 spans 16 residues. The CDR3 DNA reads TGTGCCAGCAGCTTAGGGTTGGCTTTGGGAGCCGGGGAGCTGTTTTTT. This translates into CASSLGLALGAGELFF.

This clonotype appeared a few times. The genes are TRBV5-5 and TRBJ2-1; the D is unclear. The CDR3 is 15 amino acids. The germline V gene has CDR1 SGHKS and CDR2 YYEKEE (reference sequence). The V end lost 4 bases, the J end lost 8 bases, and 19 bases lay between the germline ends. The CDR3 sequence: CASSQNFRARDEQFF. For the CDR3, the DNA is TGTGCCAGCAGCCAGAACTTCCGGGCACGCGATGAGCAGTTCTTC. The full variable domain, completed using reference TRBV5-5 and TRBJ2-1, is DAGVTQSPTHLIKTRGQQVTLRCSPISGHKSVSWYQQVLGQGPQFIFQYYEKEERGRGNFPDRFSARQFPNYSSELNVNALLLGDSALYLCASSQNFRARDEQFFGPGTRLTVL.

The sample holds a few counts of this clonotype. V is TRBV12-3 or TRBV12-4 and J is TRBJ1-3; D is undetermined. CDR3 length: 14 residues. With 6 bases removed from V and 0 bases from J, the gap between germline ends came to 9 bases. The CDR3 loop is CASRGSASGNTIYF. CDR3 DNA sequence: TGTGCCAGCAGGGGTTCAGCCTCTGGAAACACCATATATTTT.

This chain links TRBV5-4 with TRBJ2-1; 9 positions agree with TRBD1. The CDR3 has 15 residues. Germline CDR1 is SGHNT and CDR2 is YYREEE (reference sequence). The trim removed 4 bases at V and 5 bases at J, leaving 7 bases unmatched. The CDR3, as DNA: TGTGCCAGCAGCCTACGGACAGGGGTTGACAATGAGCAGTTCTTC. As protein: CASSLRTGVDNEQFF.

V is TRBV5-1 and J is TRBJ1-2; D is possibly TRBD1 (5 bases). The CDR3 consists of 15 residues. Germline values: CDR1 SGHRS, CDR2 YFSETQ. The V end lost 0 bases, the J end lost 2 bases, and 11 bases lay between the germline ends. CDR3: CASSLVGTGNYGYTF. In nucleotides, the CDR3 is TGCGCCAGCAGCTTGGTCGGGACGGGGAACTATGGCTACACCTTC.

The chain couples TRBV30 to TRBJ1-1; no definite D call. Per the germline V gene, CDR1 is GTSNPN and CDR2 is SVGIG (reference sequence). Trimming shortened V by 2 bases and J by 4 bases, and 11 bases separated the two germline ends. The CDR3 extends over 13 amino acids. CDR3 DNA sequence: TGTGCCTGGAGTAAGGTCAGCAGCACTGAAGCTTTCTTT. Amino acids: CAWSKVSSTEAFF.

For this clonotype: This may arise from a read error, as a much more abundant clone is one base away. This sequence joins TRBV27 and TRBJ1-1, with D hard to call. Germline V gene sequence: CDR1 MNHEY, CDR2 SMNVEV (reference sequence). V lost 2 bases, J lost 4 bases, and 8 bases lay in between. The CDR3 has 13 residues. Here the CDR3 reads CASSLGVSTEAFF. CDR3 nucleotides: TGTGCCAGCAGTTTAGGGGTGAGCACTGAAGCTTTCTTT.

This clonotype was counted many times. CDR3 DNA: TGCAGTGCAGAACCCGGGACGGCTAATCAGCCCCAGCATTTT. It yields the protein CSAEPGTANQPQHF. The V call is TRBV20-1, the J call TRBJ1-5; the D gene is possibly TRBD1 (5 bases). Trimming removed 6 bases from V and 4 bases from J, with 16 bases in between. The CDR3 is 14 amino acids. Germline lookup yields CDR1 DFQATT and CDR2 SNEGSKA (reference sequence).

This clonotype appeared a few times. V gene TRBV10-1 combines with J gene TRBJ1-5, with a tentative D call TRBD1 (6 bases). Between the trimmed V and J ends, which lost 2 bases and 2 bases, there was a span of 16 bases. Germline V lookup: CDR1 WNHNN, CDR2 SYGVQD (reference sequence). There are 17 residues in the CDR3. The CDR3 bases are TGCGCCAGCAGTGAGCCGCAGTCCCACAGGGGCAATCAGCCCCAGCATTTT. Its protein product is CASSEPQSHRGNQPQHF.

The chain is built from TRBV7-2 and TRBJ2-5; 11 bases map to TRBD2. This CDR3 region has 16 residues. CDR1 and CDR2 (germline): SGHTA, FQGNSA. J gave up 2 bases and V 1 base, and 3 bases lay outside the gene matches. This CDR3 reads CASSLVASGGQETQYF. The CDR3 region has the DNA TGTGCCAGCAGCTTAGTGGCTAGCGGGGGGCAAGAGACCCAGTACTTC.